This section outlines one T cell receptor (beta chain) sequence together with its context. Its specificity is unknown. One end of the junction does not line up with germline, which may come from a read error. The sample is drawn from a study of tumor-infiltrating lymphocytes in localized non-small cell lung cancer. General study results and limits: Tumors had more T cell infiltration than uninvolved lung, per TCRbeta sequencing and CD3 counts.

Germline V lookup: CDR1 SSHAT, CDR2 FNYEAQ (reference sequence). The CDR3 length is 15 residues. Sequenced by immunoSEQ multiplex PCR; TCRdb stores in-frame clones only, minus some. The sample yields about 15,000 clones, 75% to 85% seen once. The receptor comes from a human donor with non-small cell lung cancer. The sample was lung tumor tissue. The chain uses TRBV7-7 and TRBJ2-3; D is ambiguous. The chain's CDR3 is CASSLKPGRTDTQYF. CDR3 bases: TGTGCTAGCAGCTTAAAGCCAGGACGCACAGATACGCAGTATTTT. The full variable domain, in which reference TRBV7-7 and TRBJ2-3 provide the parts outside the CDR3, is GAGVSQSPRYKVTKRGQDVTLRCDPISSHATLYWYQQALGQGPEFLTYFNYEAQPDKSGLPSDRFSAERPEGSISTLTIQRTEQRDSAMYRCASSLKPGRTDTQYFGPGTRLTVL.